Presented here are 23 T cell receptor beta chains from one specimen sequenced in a study of human T cells and chemical hapten exposure. Described time point: patch test 1, 2 weeks after DPC sensitization. Treatment given: therapeutic diphenylcyclopropenone sensitization with weekly scalp DPC. MiXCR, run by TCRdb on the RACE reads, gives a single entry per CDR3 protein. The table records roughly 86,000 distinct CDR3 sequences, approximately 10% of them present only once. The sample here was whole blood, taken in connection with sensitization to the hapten diphenylcyclopropenone (DPC). The receptors stem from a man in his forties with alopecia areata. Some clones in this sample may be carry-over from other donors' samples.

This clonotype was counted many times. The chain uses TRBV11-1 and TRBJ2-7; TRBD2 might be the D (6 bases). Germline loops: CDR1 SGHAT, CDR2 FQDESV (reference sequence). V gave up 2 bases and J gave up 5 bases, with 10 bases separating them. This CDR3 has 13 residues. This chain's CDR3 is CASSLWRVHEQYF. CDR3 coding DNA: TGTGCCAGCAGCTTATGGAGGGTCCACGAGCAGTACTTC.

This chain joins TRBV28 and TRBJ2-7; 7 bases are a match to TRBD1. Germline V CDR1 and CDR2: MDHEN, SYDVKM. Losses at the gene ends were 1 base for V and 4 bases for J; bases not matched to a gene: 7. The CDR3 consists of 15 residues. The CDR3: CASSLYSPGQYEQYF. The CDR3 bases are TGTGCCAGCAGTTTATATTCCCCGGGACAGTACGAGCAGTACTTC.

This clonotype came up a few times. This chain connects TRBV20-1 to TRBJ2-1; 11 bases map to TRBD2. V dropped 5 bases and J dropped 8; count of bases not matched to a gene: 8. The CDR3 runs 14 residues. Germline V lookup: CDR1 DFQATT, CDR2 SNEGSKA (reference sequence). The CDR3 is CSARSGGGTHEQFF. The CDR3 DNA reads as TGCAGTGCTCGTAGCGGGGGGGGTACCCATGAGCAGTTCTTC.

The sample holds a few counts of this clonotype. The rearrangement uses TRBV19 and TRBJ1-5; TRBD1 agrees at 9 bases. From germline, CDR1 is LNHDA and CDR2 SQIVND (reference sequence). This CDR3 has 18 amino acids. V shed 2 bases and J 2 bases; nucleotides not matched to a gene: 10. The CDR3 protein is CASSIPLTGGKGNQPQHF. CDR3 bases: TGTGCCAGTAGTATACCTTTAACAGGGGGCAAGGGCAATCAGCCCCAGCATTTT.

This clonotype has a count of ten or more. The genes are TRBV28 and TRBJ2-5, with D perhaps being TRBD1 or TRBD2 (6 bases each). The CDR3 has 13 amino acids. Germline V lookup: CDR1 MDHEN, CDR2 SYDVKM. With 6 bases removed from V and 5 bases from J, the gap between germline ends came to 13 bases. CDR3 residues: CASSLGGRETQYF. The DNA of the CDR3 is TGTGCCAGCAGCTTAGGGGGGAGGGAGACCCAGTACTTC.

J is TRBJ2-3 and V is TRBV7-6; TRBD1 is a possible D gene (6 bases). The CDR3 has 17 residues. CDR1 and CDR2 (germline): SGHVS, FNYEAQ. Between the trimmed V and J ends, which lost 3 bases and 1 base, there was a span of 17 bases. CDR3 in DNA: TGTGCCAGCAGCTTGAACAGGGCTCACCGGCGCACAGATACGCAGTATTTT. Its protein is CASSLNRAHRRTDTQYF.

This clonotype showed up just a few times. This chain links TRBV6-5 with TRBJ1-6; D not resolved. Germline V CDR1 and CDR2: MNHEY, SVGAGI. The CDR3 runs 15 residues. Trimming took 0 bases from V and 7 from J, leaving 10 bases between them. CDR3 bases: TGTGCCAGCAGTTACTCGGGGAGGTCCAATTCACCCCTCCACTTT. Protein: CASSYSGRSNSPLHF.

This clonotype has just a few counts. The chain joins TRBV5-1 to TRBJ2-3, with TRBD1 identical over 8 bases. The CDR3 extends over 16 amino acids. Trimming at V came to 3 bases and at J to 0 bases, leaving 6 bases not matched to a gene. The germline CDR1 and CDR2 sequences are SGHRS and YFSETQ. CDR3 nucleotide sequence: TGCGCCAGCAGCTCCAGGGGGCACCCTAGCACAGATACGCAGTATTTT. Residues: CASSSRGHPSTDTQYF.

The gene calls are TRBV19 and TRBJ1-5; a weak D match, TRBD1 (5 bases). V was cut by 7 bases and J by 4 bases, with 14 bases left in between. The CDR3 is 14 residues long. CDR1 and CDR2 from the germline V gene are LNHDA and SQIVND (reference sequence). Here the CDR3 reads CASIQAGINQPQHF. DNA of the CDR3: TGTGCCAGTATTCAGGCAGGGATTAATCAGCCCCAGCATTTT.

The chain carries TRBV29-1 and TRBJ2-2; D perhaps matches TRBD1 (6 bases). There are 14 residues in the CDR3. V was clipped by 5 bases and J by 2 bases, with 12 bases between them. Germline CDR1 reads SQVTM; CDR2 reads ANQGSEA. The CDR3 region is CSVHREFNTGELFF. In DNA form, the CDR3 reads TGCAGCGTTCACAGGGAATTCAACACCGGGGAGCTGTTTTTT.

This clonotype occurred a few times. The chain links TRBV28 to TRBJ2-7; 9 nucleotides match TRBD1. Trimming took 5 bases from V and 5 from J; bases not matched to a gene: 10. Germline lookup yields CDR1 MDHEN and CDR2 SYDVKM. The CDR3 is made up of 15 amino acids. Written as DNA, the CDR3 is TGTGCCAGCAGTCCACGGGACAGGGTCCCGAACGAGCAGTACTTC. Protein: CASSPRDRVPNEQYF. Full variable domain (remainder filled in from reference TRBV28 and TRBJ2-7): DVKVTQSSRYLVKRTGEKVFLECVQDMDHENMFWYRQDPGLGLRLIYFSYDVKMKEKGDIPEGYSVSREKKERFSLILESASTNQTSMYLCASSPRDRVPNEQYFGPGTRLTVT.

The chain recombines TRBV12-5 with TRBJ1-3; D is uncertain. Germline-derived CDR1 and CDR2 are LGHNT and FRNRAP. V lost 1 base to trimming and J lost 0 bases, with 19 bases between them. The CDR3 has 19 amino acids. The CDR3 bases are TGTGCTAGTGGTTTGGGACGGGCTCCTTTCCCTCTCTCTGGAAACACCATATATTTT. It yields the protein CASGLGRAPFPLSGNTIYF.

The gene calls are TRBV27 and TRBJ2-3; maybe TRBD2 (6 bases). Germline CDR1 and CDR2: MNHEY and SMNVEV (reference sequence). V lost 10 bases to trimming and J lost 2 bases, with 16 bases between them. The CDR3 length is 14 residues. Here the CDR3 DNA reads TGTGCCACCTCGTCGCTAGCGCTCACAGATACGCAGTATTTT. It specifies CATSSLALTDTQYF.

This clonotype rates as medium-sized. The V call is TRBV6-5, the J call TRBJ1-5; D may be TRBD1 (6 bases). The CDR3 is made up of 15 amino acids. V lost 6 bases to trimming and J lost 0 bases, with 12 bases between them. Germline V CDR1 and CDR2: MNHEY, SVGAGI. The CDR3 DNA sequence: TGTGCCAGCAGCCAGGACAGATATAGCAATCAGCCCCAGCATTTT. This gives the protein CASSQDRYSNQPQHF.

The chain uses TRBV20-1 and TRBJ2-5, with a weak D call TRBD2 (6 bases). Germline loops: CDR1 DFQATT, CDR2 SNEGSKA (reference sequence). This CDR3 contains 14 residues. V gave up 0 bases and J gave up 5 bases, with 13 bases separating them. CDR3 nucleotide sequence: TGCAGTGCTAGAGAGGGGGGAAGAAGGGAGACCCAGTACTTC. Its translation: CSAREGGRRETQYF.

The sample holds a few counts of this clonotype. The chain has TRBV7-3 and TRBJ1-6; D is uncertain. Germline CDR1 is SGHTA and CDR2 is FQGTGA. This CDR3 spans 14 amino acids. Trimming shortened V by 5 bases and J by 6 bases, and 11 bases separated the two germline ends. The CDR3 nucleotides are TGTGCCAGCAGCCCCGGACGGACTAATTCACCCCTCCACTTT. Translation: CASSPGRTNSPLHF.

The V call is TRBV9, the J call TRBJ2-1, with TRBD1 as a possible D gene (6 bases). V lost 9 bases and J lost 7, with 20 bases in between. Germline CDR1 reads SGDLS; CDR2 reads YYNGEE. This CDR3 has 14 amino acids. The CDR3 bases are TGTGCCATAACTGGCCAGGGGTGTTGGAATGAGCAGTTCTTC. This codes for CAITGQGCWNEQFF.

The chain couples TRBV11-3 to TRBJ1-5; 7 bases fit TRBD1. The germline gives CDR1 SGHNT, CDR2 YENEEA. Trimming cost V 4 bases and J 3 bases; bases outside gene matches: 12. The CDR3 sequence is 17 residues long. CDR3 nucleotides: TGTGCCAGCAGCTCCTTCCCCAGACAGGGCTCCAATCAGCCCCAGCATTTT. This gives the protein CASSSFPRQGSNQPQHF.

This clonotype was counted between two and nine times. The rearrangement uses TRBV3-1 and TRBJ2-7, with D perhaps matching TRBD1 (5 bases). The ends were cut back, 4 bases at V and 1 base at J, with 14 bases in the middle. Germline lookup yields CDR1 LGHDT and CDR2 YNNKEL (reference sequence). CDR3 length equals 15 residues. The CDR3 reads CASSPSTDTSYEQYF. As DNA, the CDR3 is TGTGCCAGCAGCCCATCCACGGACACTTCCTACGAGCAGTACTTC.

V gene TRBV19 combines with J gene TRBJ2-3, with D possibly being TRBD2 (5 bases). V was trimmed by 3 bases and J by 4 bases, leaving 11 bases between them. The V gene's germline CDR1 is LNHDA and CDR2 SQIVND (reference sequence). This CDR3 comprises 14 residues. The DNA of the CDR3 is TGTGCCAGTAGTATGTGGGGAGTCGCAGATACGCAGTATTTT. Translating it yields CASSMWGVADTQYF.

Ten or more counts support this clonotype. V is TRBV29-1 and J is TRBJ2-7, with D unclear. The germline CDR1 and CDR2 sequences are SQVTM and ANQGSEA. The CDR3 is 14 residues long. The V end was cut by 2 bases, the J end by 1 base, with 12 bases between. CDR3: CSVENPKASYEQYV. The CDR3 DNA sequence: TGCAGCGTTGAAAATCCTAAGGCTTCCTACGAGCAGTACGTC.

This clonotype turned up a few times. The chain recombines TRBV7-2 with TRBJ2-1; TRBD1 or TRBD2 may be the D gene (5 bases each). V dropped 5 bases and J dropped 8 bases, with 16 bases sitting between them. Germline CDR1 reads SGHTA; CDR2 reads FQGNSA. The length of the CDR3 is 14 residues. The CDR3 protein is CASSPHLGVDEQFF. CDR3 bases: TGTGCCAGCAGCCCCCATTTGGGGGTCGATGAGCAGTTCTTC.

Worth noting for this clonotype: The CDR3 does not end in the conserved phenylalanine or tryptophan, so this is likely a read error. Because the CDR3's place on the DNA is in doubt, the DNA is left out and the CDR3 is given as listed by TCRdb. The chain uses TRBV28 and TRBJ2-1; the table's D call, TRBD2, has no DNA check behind it. CDR1 and CDR2 (germline): MDHEN, SYDVKM. The CDR3 sequence runs 14 residues, both termini included. The CDR3 loop is CASSPRARRGTSLI.